These 16 T cell receptor beta chains originate from one sample sequenced in a study of spatial heterogeneity in lung cancer. Time point here: sample taken at primary tumor resection. TCRdb processed the 5' RACE reads anew with MiXCR; each CDR3 protein has one entry. Of just under 95,000 distinct CDR3 sequences listed, 9.5% to 15% are singletons. This sample comprised PBMCs, obtained at surgery. These receptors were collected from a male donor with early-stage non-small cell lung cancer.

This clonotype was counted between two and nine times. The chain combines TRBV20-1 with TRBJ2-7, with 11 bases lining up with TRBD2. CDR1 and CDR2 (germline): DFQATT, SNEGSKA (reference sequence). There are 14 residues in the CDR3. After removal of 5 bases from V and 4 bases from J, the junction contained 7 bases not matched to a gene. CDR3 residues: CSARFTSGGYEQYF. CDR3 coding DNA: TGCAGTGCTCGTTTCACTAGCGGGGGTTACGAGCAGTACTTC.

This clonotype occurred a few times. This chain uses TRBV20-1 with TRBJ2-7; 7 bases are a match to TRBD1. Germline V gene data show CDR1 as DFQATT and CDR2 as SNEGSKA (reference sequence). The CDR3 extends over 11 amino acids. Germline trimming cut 4 bases from V and 6 bases from J; bases unmatched to any gene: 3. The CDR3 sequence is CSAITGVEQYF. The DNA for the CDR3 is TGCAGTGCTATAACAGGGGTCGAGCAGTACTTC.

This clonotype occurred a few times. This rearrangement joins TRBV28 to TRBJ2-1, with 8 bases that match TRBD1. V was clipped by 3 bases and J by 3 bases; unmatched bases: 7. CDR1 and CDR2 from the germline V gene are MDHEN and SYDVKM. CDR3 size: 16 residues. The CDR3 region has the DNA TGTGCCAGCAGTTTTATTTCAGGGGGCATCTACAATGAGCAGTTCTTC. This codes for CASSFISGGIYNEQFF.

This rearrangement joins TRBV20-1 to TRBJ2-5; 8 nucleotides line up with TRBD2. The CDR3 spans 14 residues. Looked up from germline, CDR1 is DFQATT and CDR2 is SNEGSKA (reference sequence). V trimming: 5 bases; J trimming: 1 base; junction bases outside the gene matches: 6. In nucleotides, the CDR3 is TGCAGTGCTCCCGTAGCGGGGCTCCAAGAGACCCAGTACTTC. Residues: CSAPVAGLQETQYF.

The J gene is TRBJ2-5, the V gene TRBV5-1; 9 bases agree with TRBD1. Germline V gene data show CDR1 as SGHRS and CDR2 as YFSETQ. V trimming: 0 bases; J trimming: 3 bases; junction bases outside the gene matches: 12. The CDR3 runs 18 residues. For the CDR3, the DNA is TGCGCCAGCAGCTTGGCCGGCTTACCAGGACAGGGGAAAGAGACCCAGTACTTC. Translating gives CASSLAGLPGQGKETQYF.

The chain combines TRBV6-5 with TRBJ2-1; possibly TRBD1 for D (5 bases). Germline V gene sequence: CDR1 MNHEY, CDR2 SVGAGI. The CDR3 is 14 residues long. With 7 bases removed from V and 8 bases from J, the gap between germline ends came to 18 bases. CDR3: CASTRGAGLHEQFF. CDR3 DNA sequence: TGTGCCAGCACCCGTGGGGCAGGGCTACATGAGCAGTTCTTC.

There are a few counts of this clonotype. The CDR3 loop is CASSWSGGVLETQYF. The CDR3 DNA reads TGTGCCAGCAGCTGGAGCGGGGGGGTACTAGAGACCCAGTACTTC. The J gene is TRBJ2-5, the V gene TRBV7-8; 10 bases agree with TRBD2. Germline CDR1 reads SGHVS; CDR2 reads FQNEAQ. J was trimmed by 4 bases and V by 4 bases; bases with no gene match: 6. The CDR3 loop spans 15 amino acids.

This CDR3 reads CSATVAGVTDTQYF. CDR3 sequence (DNA): TGCAGTGCTACAGTAGCGGGAGTCACAGATACGCAGTATTTT. The chain has TRBV20-1 and TRBJ2-3; 9 bases align to TRBD2. CDR1 DFQATT and CDR2 SNEGSKA come from the germline V gene (reference sequence). This CDR3 has 14 residues. V shed 4 bases, J shed 2 bases, and the junction held 4 bases outside the gene matches.

This clonotype was detected only a few times. The CDR3 here is CASSLGSGNEQFF. CDR3 bases: TGTGCCAGCAGCTTAGGGTCCGGGAATGAGCAGTTCTTC. This chain links TRBV7-6 with TRBJ2-1, with D unclear. This CDR3 spans 13 amino acids. Between the trimmed V and J ends, which lost 1 base and 7 bases, there was a span of 8 bases. Germline CDR1 SGHVS, CDR2 FNYEAQ. The entire variable domain, with the rest obtained from reference TRBV7-6 and TRBJ2-1, is as follows: GAGVSQSPRYKVTKRGQDVALRCDPISGHVSLYWYRQALGQGPEFLTYFNYEAQQDKSGLPNDRFSAERPEGSISTLTIQRTEQRDSAMYRCASSLGSGNEQFFGPGTRLTVL.

The sample holds a few counts of this clonotype. The J gene is TRBJ2-1, the V gene TRBV5-1; 9 positions agree with TRBD2. Germline V gene sequence: CDR1 SGHRS, CDR2 YFSETQ. V dropped 0 bases and J dropped 7; count of bases not matched to a gene: 2. CDR3 length equals 14 residues. CDR3 DNA: TGCGCCAGCAGCTTGGACGGACTAGCGAATGAGCAGTTCTTC. It encodes CASSLDGLANEQFF. Looking up the rest from reference TRBV5-1 and TRBJ2-1 gives the full variable domain: KAGVTQTPRYLIKTRGQQVTLSCSPISGHRSVSWYQQTPGQGLQFLFEYFSETQRNKGNFPGRFSGRQFSNSRSEMNVSTLELGDSALYLCASSLDGLANEQFFGPGTRLTVL.

This clonotype was recorded at least ten times. The chain joins TRBV6-2 or TRBV6-3 to TRBJ2-7; no clear D. Germline CDR1 is MNHEY and CDR2 is SVGEGT. There are 14 residues in the CDR3. V lost 2 bases and J lost 1, with 9 bases in between. The CDR3 spells CASSYEDGSYEQYF. CDR3 coding DNA: TGTGCCAGCAGTTACGAGGACGGATCCTACGAGCAGTACTTC.

This sequence joins TRBV30 and TRBJ2-2, with 9 bases lining up with TRBD2. The V gene's germline CDR1 is GTSNPN and CDR2 SVGIG (reference sequence). V lost 2 bases to trimming and J lost 4 bases; unmatched junction nucleotides: 14. CDR3 length: 18 residues. CDR3 sequence: CAWSPRLIAGGPTGELFF. In nucleotides, the CDR3 is TGTGCCTGGAGTCCCCGCCTAATCGCGGGGGGGCCCACCGGGGAGCTGTTTTTT.

The chain is built from TRBV6-2 or TRBV6-3 and TRBJ2-7; 9 bases align to TRBD2. With V trimmed by 6 bases and J by 2 bases, 5 bases remained unmatched. There are 14 residues in the CDR3. Germline V CDR1 and CDR2: MNHEY, SVGEGT. The CDR3 is CASSLAGPTYEQYF. The CDR3 bases are TGTGCCAGCAGCCTAGCGGGACCGACCTACGAGCAGTACTTC.

This clonotype was detected ten times or more. This chain links TRBV5-1 with TRBJ2-1; D remains ambiguous. This CDR3 region has 16 residues. The V end lost 0 bases, the J end lost 4 bases, and 14 bases lay between the germline ends. Germline lookup yields CDR1 SGHRS and CDR2 YFSETQ. The CDR3 bases are TGCGCCAGCAGCTTGGCCAACCAAAGAACTTACAATGAGCAGTTCTTC. Its protein product is CASSLANQRTYNEQFF.

The rearrangement links TRBV7-3 to TRBJ2-3; 9 bases map to TRBD2. Germline loops: CDR1 SGHTA, CDR2 FQGTGA. This CDR3 has 17 amino acids. Trimming took 5 bases from V and 4 from J; bases not matched to a gene: 13. This chain's CDR3 is CASSLRPGLAGSDTQYF. The CDR3, as DNA: TGTGCCAGCAGCCTCAGACCGGGACTAGCTGGGTCAGATACGCAGTATTTT.

This clonotype showed up just a few times. V usage is TRBV11-2 and J usage is TRBJ2-3, with 10 bases that match TRBD2. The CDR3 runs to 16 residues. Germline CDR1 and CDR2: SGHAT and FQNNGV. The J segment lost 2 bases and the V segment lost 6 bases, leaving 8 bases of the junction unmatched. CDR3 sequence: CASSRRTSGFTDTQYF. CDR3 DNA: TGTGCCAGCAGTAGGAGGACTAGCGGATTCACAGATACGCAGTATTTT.